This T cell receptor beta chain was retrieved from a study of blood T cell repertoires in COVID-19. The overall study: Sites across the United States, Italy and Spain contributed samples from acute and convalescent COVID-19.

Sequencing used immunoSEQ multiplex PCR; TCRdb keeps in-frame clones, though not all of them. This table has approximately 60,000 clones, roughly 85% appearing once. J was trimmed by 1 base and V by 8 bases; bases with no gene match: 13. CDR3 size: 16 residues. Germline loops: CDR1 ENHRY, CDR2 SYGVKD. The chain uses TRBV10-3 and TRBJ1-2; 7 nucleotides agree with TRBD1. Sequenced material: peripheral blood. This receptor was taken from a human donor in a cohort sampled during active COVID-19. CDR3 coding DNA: TGTGCCATCCGAACCTCCAGGGGGGCAGATAACTATGGCTACACCTTC. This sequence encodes CAIRTSRGADNYGYTF.